This TCR beta chain was profiled in a study of blood T cells in healthy people across ages. Alongside a J-beta primer mix, a sample-barcoded 5' primer served in a second PCR lasting about 7 to 11 cycles. TCRdb re-derived calls from the 5' RACE reads in MiXCR, one entry per CDR3 protein. The repertoire holds about a million distinct CDR3 sequences, roughly 48% seen once, with around an eighth in the top ten. Roughly 10 milliliters of peripheral blood were drawn from each donor. General observations from the study: Roughly linear age-related decline in beta diversity appeared, significant by age 40. Fewer expanded clones and more diversity marked long-lived versus aged donors.

A remark on this clonotype: The antigen is undetermined.

The source material was blood. This clonotype originated in a man aged 30 to 39 in good health.

The CDR3 region has the DNA TGCGCCAGCAGCCAAGTCACGGGTCCAGAAAAACTGTTTTTT. This encodes CASSQVTGPEKLFF. This chain links TRBV4-1 with TRBJ1-4; D call uncertain. The germline CDR1 and CDR2 sequences are MGHRA and YSYEKL. The CDR3 is 14 residues long. The germline V and J ends were trimmed by 1 base and 8 bases, with 11 bases remaining between them.